Listed here are 14 T cell receptor beta chains from one sample, sequenced in a study of early stage breast cancer tumors (dated by TCRdb to the late 2010s). Libraries were built with the immunoSEQ multiplex PCR assay. Held by TCRdb, this immuneACCESS table contains in-frame sequences only and omits some clones. Under half of the omission traces to an unresolved V gene where checked; the cause of the rest is unknown. The sample includes 3,500 or so clones, with 64% observed a single time. Approximately 16% of the sample is held by the ten biggest clonotypes. The sample taken for sequencing was breast tumor tissue. These receptors came from a middle-aged person with breast cancer.

J is TRBJ2-1 and V is TRBV9; possibly TRBD2 for D (6 bases). Germline values: CDR1 SGDLS, CDR2 YYNGEE. V lost 0 bases, J lost 8 bases, and 12 bases lay in between. The CDR3 covers 14 residues. The CDR3 coding sequence is TGTGCCAGCAGCGTAGAGTCCCCGGGGGATGAGCAGTTCTTC. Its protein is CASSVESPGDEQFF.

The chain joins TRBV6-6 to TRBJ1-1; perhaps TRBD1 as D (5 bases). Germline assignment: CDR1 MNHNY and CDR2 SVGAGI (reference sequence). The CDR3 sequence is 12 residues long. Deletions cut 8 bases from V and 1 base from J, with 8 bases between. The CDR3 nucleotides read TGTGCCAGCCGGGGCCCGAACACTGAAGCTTTCTTT. Translating gives CASRGPNTEAFF.

The chain joins TRBV19 to TRBJ2-2, with 14 bases aligning to TRBD2. Germline values: CDR1 LNHDA, CDR2 SQIVND (reference sequence). CDR3 length: 17 residues. With 5 bases clipped from V and 4 bases from J, the junction kept 6 bases outside the gene matches. Here the CDR3 DNA reads TGTGCCAGTAGTGGGGGACTAGCGGGAGTAGGCACCGGGGAGCTGTTTTTT. Residues: CASSGGLAGVGTGELFF.

This clone appeared a few times. The genes are TRBV7-9 and TRBJ1-1, with a tentative D call TRBD1 (5 bases). CDR3 size: 13 residues. V gave up 3 bases and J gave up 8 bases, with 13 bases separating them. Per the germline V gene, CDR1 is SEHNR and CDR2 is FQNEAQ (reference sequence). CDR3 sequence: CASSFGWDGEAFF. The CDR3 nucleotides read TGTGCCAGCAGCTTCGGCTGGGACGGGGAAGCTTTCTTT.

The chain employs TRBV6-5 and TRBJ1-1; possible D gene TRBD1, 5 bases. V lost 3 bases and J lost 5, with 10 bases in between. Germline loops: CDR1 MNHEY, CDR2 SVGAGI. This CDR3 has 13 residues. The CDR3 coding sequence is TGTGCCAGCAGTTATTTAGGGGAGACTGAAGCTTTCTTT. Protein sequence: CASSYLGETEAFF.

This rearrangement joins TRBV9 to TRBJ2-1; 9 nucleotides align to TRBD2. The germline V gene encodes CDR1 SGDLS and CDR2 YYNGEE. The ends lost 0 bases at V and 7 bases at J; junction bases unmatched: 8. The CDR3 contains 16 residues. The CDR3 here is CASSVGSSGRQNEQFF. CDR3 in DNA: TGTGCCAGCAGCGTAGGCAGTAGCGGGAGACAGAATGAGCAGTTCTTC.

The V and J genes are TRBV5-5 and TRBJ1-1; D possibly corresponds to TRBD1 (6 bases). From germline, CDR1 is SGHKS and CDR2 YYEKEE (reference sequence). This CDR3 is 15 amino acids long. V was clipped by 4 bases and J by 0 bases, with 13 bases between them. The DNA of the CDR3 is TGTGCCAGCAGCAGAAGGACAGTACTGAACACTGAAGCTTTCTTT. Translated: CASSRRTVLNTEAFF.

The CDR3 protein is CASSPDTTGFRGTEAFF. CDR3 sequence (DNA): TGTGCCAGCAGCCCAGATACGACGGGGTTCCGGGGGACTGAAGCTTTCTTT. This chain joins TRBV14 and TRBJ1-1, with D possibly being TRBD1 (5 bases). Germline V CDR1 and CDR2: SGHDN, FVKESK. Trimming shortened V by 4 bases and J by 5 bases, and 23 bases separated the two germline ends. The CDR3 is 17 residues long.

The J gene is TRBJ1-2, the V gene TRBV28; a weak D match, TRBD1 (5 bases). Per the germline V gene, CDR1 is MDHEN and CDR2 is SYDVKM. The CDR3 sequence is 13 residues long. Trimming removed 3 bases from V and 4 bases from J, with 9 bases in between. The CDR3 sequence: CASSLGEGYGYTF. The DNA for the CDR3 is TGTGCCAGCAGTTTGGGGGAAGGCTATGGCTACACCTTC.

V usage is TRBV5-1 and J usage is TRBJ2-4; D may be TRBD1 or TRBD2 (5 bases each). Germline V gene lookup returns CDR1 SGHRS and CDR2 YFSETQ. The CDR3 contains 14 residues. V gave up 0 bases and J gave up 7 bases, with 11 bases separating them. The CDR3 region has the DNA TGCGCCAGCAGCTTGGGGGGGTCCGAGAACATTCAGTACTTC. It codes for CASSLGGSENIQYF. Full variable domain (remainder filled in from reference TRBV5-1 and TRBJ2-4): KAGVTQTPRYLIKTRGQQVTLSCSPISGHRSVSWYQQTPGQGLQFLFEYFSETQRNKGNFPGRFSGRQFSNSRSEMNVSTLELGDSALYLCASSLGGSENIQYFGAGTRLSVL.

The chain combines TRBV7-9 with TRBJ2-5; no reliable D call. This CDR3 has 13 residues. V shed 5 bases and J shed 5 bases, with 12 bases lying between them. CDR1 is SEHNR, CDR2 FQNEAQ, per germline (reference sequence). The CDR3 nucleotides are TGTGCCAGCAGCCAAACATATCACGAGACCCAGTACTTC. Its translation is CASSQTYHETQYF. Combining the CDR3 with reference TRBV7-9 and TRBJ2-5 gives the whole variable domain DTGVSQNPRHKITKRGQNVTFRCDPISEHNRLYWYRQTLGQGPEFLTYFQNEAQLEKSRLLSDRFSAERPKGSFSTLEIQRTEQGDSAMYLCASSQTYHETQYFGPGTRLLVL.

The CDR3 loop reads CASGQGAGQMETQYF. CDR3 nucleotides: TGTGCCAGCGGACAGGGGGCCGGGCAAATGGAGACCCAGTACTTC. This chain links TRBV9 with TRBJ2-5; 11 nucleotides align to TRBD1. V dropped 7 bases and J dropped 5; count of bases not matched to a gene: 10. The CDR3 sequence is 15 residues long. Germline loops: CDR1 SGDLS, CDR2 YYNGEE.

This clone was recorded a few times. This chain connects TRBV30 to TRBJ1-2, with TRBD1 matching 9 bases. With 1 base clipped from V and 4 bases from J, the junction kept 1 base outside the gene matches. Germline CDR1 and CDR2: GTSNPN and SVGIG (reference sequence). The CDR3 is 13 residues long. The CDR3 DNA reads as TGTGCCTGGAGTGACAGGGGGCCCTATGGCTACACCTTC. Its protein product is CAWSDRGPYGYTF.

V gene TRBV28 combines with J gene TRBJ2-7; D is perhaps TRBD1 (5 bases). The V end was cut by 3 bases, the J end by 5 bases, with 17 bases between. This CDR3 comprises 15 residues. Germline CDR1 and CDR2: MDHEN and SYDVKM. CDR3 coding DNA: TGTGCCAGCAGTTTTCACTATGACAGCTTTGACGAGCAGTACTTC. The encoded protein is CASSFHYDSFDEQYF.